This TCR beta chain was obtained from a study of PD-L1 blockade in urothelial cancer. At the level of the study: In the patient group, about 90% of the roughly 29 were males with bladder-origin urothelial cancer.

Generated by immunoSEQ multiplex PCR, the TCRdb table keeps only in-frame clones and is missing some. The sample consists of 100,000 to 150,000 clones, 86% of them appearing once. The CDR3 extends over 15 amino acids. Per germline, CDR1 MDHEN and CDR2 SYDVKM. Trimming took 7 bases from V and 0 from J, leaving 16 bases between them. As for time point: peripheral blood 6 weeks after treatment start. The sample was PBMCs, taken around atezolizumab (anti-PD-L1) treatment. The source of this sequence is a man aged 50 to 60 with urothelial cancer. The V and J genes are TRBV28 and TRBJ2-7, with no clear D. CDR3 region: CASTPKPDFSYEQYF. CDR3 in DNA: TGTGCCAGCACTCCGAAACCAGATTTCTCCTACGAGCAGTACTTC.